This record looks at one TCR beta chain sequence and its context. No antigen is known for it. PCR involved 60 Vbeta and 13 Jbeta primers. The table came from immunoSEQ multiplex PCR; TCRdb's copy has only in-frame clones and leaves some out. This sample has under 200,000 clones, with approximately 85% found just once. This sample was included in a study of cytomegalovirus exposure and HLA in healthy donors. Notes on the study in general: A later analysis linked a missense variant in DCLRE1C to the trimming of TCR beta V and J genes.

Germline V lookup: CDR1 SGDLS, CDR2 YYNGEE. The trim removed 0 bases at V and 6 bases at J, leaving 2 bases unmatched. The CDR3 has 15 amino acids. Despite likely unrecorded immune exposures, the donors were nominally healthy at the time of sampling. Sequenced input: PBMCs. This TCR was recovered from a man aged 18 to 35 in good health and CMV-seropositive. The chain is built from TRBV9 and TRBJ2-3; 12 bases map to TRBD2. Here the CDR3 reads CASSVGTSGVDTQYF. DNA of the CDR3: TGTGCCAGCAGCGTAGGGACTAGCGGGGTGGATACGCAGTATTTT.